Detailed here is one T cell receptor beta chain. This sample stems from a study of CD8 T cells in Susac syndrome. CD8+ and CD4+ T cells circulating in blood were sequenced for TCR beta. With random hexamers, reverse transcription was performed on about 0.5 to 1 ug of RNA. TCRdb passed the immunoSEQ multiplex PCR reads through MiXCR, listing each CDR3 protein once. The sample lists 100,000 to 110,000 distinct CDR3 sequences; about 95% were seen once. The receptor's source is a human donor with Susac syndrome. Input material: CD8+ T cells from PBMCs.

DNA of the CDR3: TGTGCCAGCAGTCCCTTCGACCGGGGGGGAGGGGACAATGAGCAGTTCTTC. Protein sequence: CASSPFDRGGGDNEQFF. The rearrangement joins TRBV12-3 or TRBV12-4 to TRBJ2-1, with 8 bases identical to TRBD2. This CDR3 has 17 residues. The V and J ends lost 5 bases and 5 bases, in that order; junction bases with no gene match: 14.